This T cell receptor beta chain derives from a study of T cell repertoires in cytomegalovirus infection. At the level of the study: Recently identified HLA-C-restricted CMV epitopes were used, and well-studied HLA-B-restricted CMV epitopes were used as well. It was the public TCR beta signatures that indicated both CMV infection and matching HLA type.

Study results and caveats: Cumulative frequency of public TCR beta families picked out carriers of CMV plus the relevant HLA. Clonotypes of TCR beta that were HLA-C-restricted and CMV-specific dominated the ex vivo response.

CDR3 length: 14 amino acids. V was trimmed by 5 bases and J by 4 bases, leaving 11 bases between them. TCRdb re-derived calls from the reads in MiXCR, one entry per CDR3 protein. In the table there are about 340,000 distinct CDR3 sequences, 29% of which are singletons. On this clonotype itself: Its antigen remains unknown.

V and J are TRBV12-3 or TRBV12-4 and TRBJ1-4; D perhaps matches TRBD1 (5 bases). The starting material was cultured PBMCs, obtained from culture after CMV antigen stimulation. The receptor was isolated from a human donor in good health (CMV status not recorded). Some clones in this sample may be carry-over from other donors' samples. Here the CDR3 DNA reads TGTGCCAGCAGTCCCCGGGGGGGTAATGAAAAACTGTTTTTT. This gives the protein CASSPRGGNEKLFF.